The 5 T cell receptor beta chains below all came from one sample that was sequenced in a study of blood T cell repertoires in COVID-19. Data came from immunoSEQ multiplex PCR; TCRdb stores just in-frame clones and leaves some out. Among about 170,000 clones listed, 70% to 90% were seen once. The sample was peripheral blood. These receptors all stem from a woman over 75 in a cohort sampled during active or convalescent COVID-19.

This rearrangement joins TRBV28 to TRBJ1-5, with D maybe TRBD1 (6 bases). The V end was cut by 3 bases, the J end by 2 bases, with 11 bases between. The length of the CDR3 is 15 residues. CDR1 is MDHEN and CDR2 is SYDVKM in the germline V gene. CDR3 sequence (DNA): TGTGCCAGCAGTTTCGCGGGGGCAGGCAATCAGCCCCAGCATTTT. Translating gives CASSFAGAGNQPQHF. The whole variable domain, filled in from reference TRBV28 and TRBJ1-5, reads DVKVTQSSRYLVKRTGEKVFLECVQDMDHENMFWYRQDPGLGLRLIYFSYDVKMKEKGDIPEGYSVSREKKERFSLILESASTNQTSMYLCASSFAGAGNQPQHFGDGTRLSIL.

In nucleotides, the CDR3 is TGTGCCAGCAGTCTCAACAGGGTTGATGGCTACACCTTC. Protein: CASSLNRVDGYTF. This chain connects TRBV12-3 or TRBV12-4 to TRBJ1-2; a possible D gene is TRBD1 (6 bases). CDR3 length: 13 residues. V lost 5 bases to trimming and J lost 6 bases, with 13 bases between them.

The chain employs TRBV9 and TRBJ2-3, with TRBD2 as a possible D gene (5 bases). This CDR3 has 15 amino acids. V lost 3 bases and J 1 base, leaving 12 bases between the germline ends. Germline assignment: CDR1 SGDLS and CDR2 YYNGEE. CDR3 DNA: TGTGCCAGCAGCGCAGACTACACGGGCACAGATACGCAGTATTTT. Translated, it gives CASSADYTGTDTQYF.

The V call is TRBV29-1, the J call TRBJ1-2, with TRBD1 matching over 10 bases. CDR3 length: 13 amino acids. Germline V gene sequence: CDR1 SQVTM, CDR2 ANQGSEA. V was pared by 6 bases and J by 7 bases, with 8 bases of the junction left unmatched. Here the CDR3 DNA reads TGCAGCGTCGTGGGACAGGGGCCCCTTGGCTACACCTTC. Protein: CSVVGQGPLGYTF.

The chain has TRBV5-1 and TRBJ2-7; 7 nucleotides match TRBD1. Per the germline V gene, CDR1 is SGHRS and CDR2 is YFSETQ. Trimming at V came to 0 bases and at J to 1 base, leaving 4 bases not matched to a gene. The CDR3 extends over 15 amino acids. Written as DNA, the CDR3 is TGCGCCAGCAGCTTGGTGGTACAGGGGTCCTACGAGCAGTACTTC. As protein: CASSLVVQGSYEQYF.